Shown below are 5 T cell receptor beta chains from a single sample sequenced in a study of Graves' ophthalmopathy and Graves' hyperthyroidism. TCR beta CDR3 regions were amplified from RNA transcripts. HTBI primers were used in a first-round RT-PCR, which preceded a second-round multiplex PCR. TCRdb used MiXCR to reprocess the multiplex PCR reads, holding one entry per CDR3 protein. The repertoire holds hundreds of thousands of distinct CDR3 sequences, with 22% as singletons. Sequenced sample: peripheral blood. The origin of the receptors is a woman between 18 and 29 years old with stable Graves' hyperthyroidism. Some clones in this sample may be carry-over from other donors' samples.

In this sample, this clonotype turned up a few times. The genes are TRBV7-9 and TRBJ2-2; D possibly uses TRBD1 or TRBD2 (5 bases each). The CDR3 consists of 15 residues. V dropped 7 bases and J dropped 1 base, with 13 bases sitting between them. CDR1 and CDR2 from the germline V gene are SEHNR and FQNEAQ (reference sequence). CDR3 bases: TGTGCCAGCACCGGGGCAGGGAGGAACACCGGGGAGCTGTTTTTT. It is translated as CASTGAGRNTGELFF.

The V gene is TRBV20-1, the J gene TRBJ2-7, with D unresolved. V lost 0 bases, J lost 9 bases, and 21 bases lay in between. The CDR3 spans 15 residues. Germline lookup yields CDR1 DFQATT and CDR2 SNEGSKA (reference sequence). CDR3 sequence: CSARDHSGDHGVQYF. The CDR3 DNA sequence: TGCAGTGCTAGAGATCATAGTGGGGATCATGGGGTGCAGTACTTC.

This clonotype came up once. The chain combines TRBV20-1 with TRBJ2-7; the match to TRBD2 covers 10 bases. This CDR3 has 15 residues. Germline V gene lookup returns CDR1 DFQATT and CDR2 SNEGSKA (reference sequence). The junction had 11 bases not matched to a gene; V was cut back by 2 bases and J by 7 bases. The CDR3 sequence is CSARLAGAPPKEQYF. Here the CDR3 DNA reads TGCAGTGCTAGACTAGCGGGAGCTCCCCCTAAAGAGCAGTACTTC.

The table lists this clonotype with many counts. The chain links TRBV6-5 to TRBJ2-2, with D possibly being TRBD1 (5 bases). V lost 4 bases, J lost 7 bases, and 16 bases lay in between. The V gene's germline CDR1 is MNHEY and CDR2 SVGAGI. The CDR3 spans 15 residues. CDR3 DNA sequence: TGTGCCAGCAGTTTACAGGCCTCACAAGTCGGGGAGCTGTTTTTT. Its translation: CASSLQASQVGELFF.

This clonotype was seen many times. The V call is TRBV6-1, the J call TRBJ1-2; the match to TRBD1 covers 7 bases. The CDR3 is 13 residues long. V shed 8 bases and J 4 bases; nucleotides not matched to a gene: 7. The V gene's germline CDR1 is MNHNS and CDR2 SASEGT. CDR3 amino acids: CASRKDRTYGYTF. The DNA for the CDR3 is TGTGCCAGCCGTAAGGACAGGACCTATGGCTACACCTTC.